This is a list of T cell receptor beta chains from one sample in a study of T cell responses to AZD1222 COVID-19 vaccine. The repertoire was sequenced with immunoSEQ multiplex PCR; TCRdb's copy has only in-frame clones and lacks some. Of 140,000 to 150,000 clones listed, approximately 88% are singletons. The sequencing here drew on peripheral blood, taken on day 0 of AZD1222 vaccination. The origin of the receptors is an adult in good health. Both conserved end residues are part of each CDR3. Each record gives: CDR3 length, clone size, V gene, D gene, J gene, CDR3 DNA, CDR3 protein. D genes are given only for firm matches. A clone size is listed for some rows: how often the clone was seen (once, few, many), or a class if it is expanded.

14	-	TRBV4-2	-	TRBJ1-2	TGTGCCAGCAGCCAAGTCCCAGATAACTATGGCTACACCTTC	CASSQVPDNYGYTF
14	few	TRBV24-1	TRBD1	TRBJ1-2	TGTGCCACCAGTGACGGACAGGGGGCTAGTGGCTACACCTTC	CATSDGQGASGYTF
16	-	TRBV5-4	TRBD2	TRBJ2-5	TGTGCCAGCAGCTTGCTACGCGGGGGGGCGGCGGAGACCCAGTACTTC	CASSLLRGGAAETQYF
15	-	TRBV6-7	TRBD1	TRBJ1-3	TGTGCCAGCAGTTCCCCGGACAGGATCGGAAACACCATATATTTT	CASSSPDRIGNTIYF
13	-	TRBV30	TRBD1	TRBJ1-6	TGTGCCTGGAGTGGGACAGGGGGCTCACCCCTCCACTTT	CAWSGTGGSPLHF
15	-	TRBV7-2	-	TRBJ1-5	TGTGCCAGCACCGGAGAGTGGGGTGTAGGTCAGCCCCAGCATTTT	CASTGEWGVGQPQHF
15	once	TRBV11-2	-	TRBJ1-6	TGTGCCAGCAGCTTAGGGCCGTCCTATAATTCACCCCTCCACTTT	CASSLGPSYNSPLHF
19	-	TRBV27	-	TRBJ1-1	TGTGCCAGCAGTTTCTCATCGGCGAAAAGGGGGAGATGGAACACTGAAGCTTTCTTT	CASSFSSAKRGRWNTEAFF
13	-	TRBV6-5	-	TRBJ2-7	TGTGCCAGCATTCGGGACCGCCCTCGCGAGCAGTACTTC	CASIRDRPREQYF
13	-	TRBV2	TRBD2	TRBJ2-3	TGTGCCAGCAGCGGGGGGGCCGCAGATACGCAGTATTTT	CASSGGAADTQYF
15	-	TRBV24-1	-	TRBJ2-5	TGTGCCACCAGTCCAACAGACAGGTACCAAGAGACCCAGTACTTC	CATSPTDRYQETQYF
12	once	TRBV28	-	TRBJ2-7	TGTGCCAGCAGTTCGGAGGTCTACGAGCAGTACTTC	CASSSEVYEQYF
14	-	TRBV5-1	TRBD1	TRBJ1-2	TGCGCCAGCAGCTTGGGGGACAGGGTCGTTGGCTACACCTTC	CASSLGDRVVGYTF
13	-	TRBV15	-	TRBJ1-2	TGTGCCACCAGCAGGGAGGCTTACTATGGCTACACCTTC	CATSREAYYGYTF
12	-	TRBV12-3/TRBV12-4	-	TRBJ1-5	TGTGCCAGCGGAATTAGCAATCAGCCCCAGCATTTT	CASGISNQPQHF
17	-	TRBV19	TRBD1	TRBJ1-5	TGTGCCAGTGGGTCGGACAGGGGAGCTAGGGGCAATCAGCCCCAGCATTTT	CASGSDRGARGNQPQHF
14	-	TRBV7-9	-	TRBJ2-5	TGTGCCAGCAGCTTGGGGCAGGGAATAGAGACCCAGTACTTC	CASSLGQGIETQYF
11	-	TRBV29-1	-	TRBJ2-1	TGCAGCGTCCCCGGTTACAATGAGCAGTTCTTC	CSVPGYNEQFF
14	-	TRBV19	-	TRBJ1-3	TGTGCCAGTAGGACTACCTTATCCGGAAACACCATATATTTT	CASRTTLSGNTIYF
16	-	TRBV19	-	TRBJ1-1	TGTGCCAGTAGTATGGGCCAGGGAGGATGGAGCACTGAAGCTTTCTTT	CASSMGQGGWSTEAFF
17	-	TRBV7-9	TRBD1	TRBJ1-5	TGTGCCAGCAGCTCGGTGGGCGGGACAGGGTACAATCAGCCCCAGCATTTT	CASSSVGGTGYNQPQHF
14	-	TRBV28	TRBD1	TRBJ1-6	TGTGCCAGCAGCTCGACAGGGGGCGGATCACCCCTCCACTTT	CASSSTGGGSPLHF
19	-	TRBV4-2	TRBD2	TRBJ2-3	TGTGCCAGCAGCCAAGAGCGGCTAGCGGGCAGTCTTAGCACAGATACGCAGTATTTT	CASSQERLAGSLSTDTQYF
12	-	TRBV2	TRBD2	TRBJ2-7	TGTGCCAGCAAGGGCGGGGGGTACGAGCAGTACTTC	CASKGGGYEQYF
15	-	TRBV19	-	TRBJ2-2	TGTGCCAGTATTAAAGAACAGGGTATCGCCGGGGAGCTGTTTTTT	CASIKEQGIAGELFF
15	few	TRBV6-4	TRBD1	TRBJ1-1	TGTGCCAGCAGTGAGACAGGGTACGAAGGCACTGAAGCTTTCTTT	CASSETGYEGTEAFF
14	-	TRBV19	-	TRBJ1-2	TGTGCCAGTAGTATACCAGGGGTAGGCTATGGCTACACCTTC	CASSIPGVGYGYTF
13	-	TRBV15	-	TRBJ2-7	TGTGCCACCAGCAGAGATCAGCGGCCGGAGCAGTACTTC	CATSRDQRPEQYF
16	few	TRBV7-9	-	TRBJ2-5	TGTGCCAGCAGCTTAGGCAGCTTGGGGGCTGCGGAGACCCAGTACTTC	CASSLGSLGAAETQYF
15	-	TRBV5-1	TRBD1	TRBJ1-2	TGCGCCAGCAGCGGAGTTACAGGGGGATACGATGGCTACACCTTC	CASSGVTGGYDGYTF
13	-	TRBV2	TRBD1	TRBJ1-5	TGTGCCATAAAACAGGGGAGGGACCAGCCCCAGCATTTT	CAIKQGRDQPQHF
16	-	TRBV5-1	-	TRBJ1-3	TGCGCCAGCAGCCCCCGGCGGGGACAACTCGGAAACACCATATATTTT	CASSPRRGQLGNTIYF
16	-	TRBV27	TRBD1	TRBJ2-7	TGTGCCAGCAGTCCTCGACAGGGACCTCTTCCTTCCGCGCAGTACTTC	CASSPRQGPLPSAQYF
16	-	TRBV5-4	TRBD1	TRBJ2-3	TGTGCCAGCACCACCGGGGGGGGACAGGGGGCAGATACGCAGTATTTT	CASTTGGGQGADTQYF
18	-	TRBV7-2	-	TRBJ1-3	TGTGCCAGCAGCTCACTAACAGGCCCCACTGTCTCTGGAAACACCATATATTTT	CASSSLTGPTVSGNTIYF
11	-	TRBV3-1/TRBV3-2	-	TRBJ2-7	TGTGCCAGCAGCCTCCTCGGCGAGCAGTACTTC	CASSLLGEQYF
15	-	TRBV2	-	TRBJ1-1	TGTGCCAGCAGCGAGACTACAGGGACTAACACTGAAGCTTTCTTT	CASSETTGTNTEAFF
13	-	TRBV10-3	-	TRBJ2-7	TGTGCCATCTTAAACCCAGGCTCCTACGAGCAGTACTTC	CAILNPGSYEQYF
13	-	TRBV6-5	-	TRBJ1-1	TGTGCCAGCAACCCATTTGAGAACACTGAAGCTTTCTTT	CASNPFENTEAFF
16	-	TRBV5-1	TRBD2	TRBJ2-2	TGCGCCAGCAGCCTGACGGCGGGGGGTCTTATCGGGGAGCTGTTTTTT	CASSLTAGGLIGELFF
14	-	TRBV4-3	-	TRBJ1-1	TGCGCCAGCAGCCAAGGGATGAGTCACACTGAAGCTTTCTTT	CASSQGMSHTEAFF
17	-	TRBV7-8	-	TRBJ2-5	TGTGCCAGCAGCCCCCCGCTCCGGGTGGCTATTAAAGAGACCCAGTACTTC	CASSPPLRVAIKETQYF
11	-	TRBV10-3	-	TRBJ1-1	TGTGCCACCACCAGAAACACTGAAGCTTTCTTT	CATTRNTEAFF
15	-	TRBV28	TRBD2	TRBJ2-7	TGTGCCAGCAGTACCCCTAGCGGGGGGGCCCACGAGCAGTACTTC	CASSTPSGGAHEQYF
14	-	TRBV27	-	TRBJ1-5	TGTGCCAGCAGGGCGCTCGTGAGCAATCAGCCCCAGCATTTT	CASRALVSNQPQHF
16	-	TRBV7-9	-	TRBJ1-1	TGTGCCAGCAGCCCGTCAGGGACTGTCATGAACACTGAAGCTTTCTTT	CASSPSGTVMNTEAFF
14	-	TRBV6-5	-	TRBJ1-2	TGTGCCAGCAGTTCCCGGGCCCCGCCCTATGGCTACACCTTC	CASSSRAPPYGYTF
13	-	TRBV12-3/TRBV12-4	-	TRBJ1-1	TGTGCCAGCAGTCCTTTGGCGCACACTGAAGCTTTCTTT	CASSPLAHTEAFF
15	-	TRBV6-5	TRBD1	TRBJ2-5	TGTGCCAGCAGGGGCTCATGGACAGGACAAGAGACCCAGTACTTC	CASRGSWTGQETQYF
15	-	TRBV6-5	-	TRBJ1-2	TGTGCCAGCAGCGACCCGGCGGGGGCCAACTATGGCTACACCTTC	CASSDPAGANYGYTF
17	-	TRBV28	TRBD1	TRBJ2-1	TGTGCCAGCAGTTCACCCGGAGACAGGGGGCTCTACAATGAGCAGTTCTTC	CASSSPGDRGLYNEQFF